This TCR beta chain was found in a study of T cells in Graves' hyperthyroidism and ophthalmopathy. Findings and caveats of the study: Stable hyperthyroidism and ophthalmopathy were separated using 13 V-J signatures.

V was clipped by 2 bases and J by 5 bases, with 15 bases between them. Germline V gene lookup returns CDR1 SGHDN and CDR2 FVKESK. CDR3 length: 15 residues. The investigators amplified TCR beta CDR3 regions from RNA transcripts. The TCR CDR3 was amplified in a first-round RT-PCR using the HTBI primer set. One entry per CDR3 protein results from TCRdb running MiXCR on the multiplex PCR reads. Of roughly 290,000 distinct CDR3 sequences detected, roughly 13% appear once; the ten largest clones hold around 8%. In this sample, this clonotype turned up once. Its antigen remains unknown. A much larger clone lies a single base off, so this may be a read error. Together with thyroid ultrasound, orbital computed tomography, serum thyroxine and TRAb, clinical symptoms were used for diagnoses. The PBMCs studied were ones that came from 9 to 10 ml fresh peripheral blood.

The sample comprised blood. The chain couples TRBV14 to TRBJ2-5; D tentatively fits TRBD1 or TRBD2 (5 bases each). The source is a woman aged 40 to 49 with Graves' hyperthyroidism. The CDR3 here is CASSQTGRPHETQYF. The CDR3 DNA sequence: TGTGCCAGCAGCCAAACGGGACGGCCACATGAGACCCAGTACTTC.